This T cell receptor beta chain originates from a study of T-cell reconstitution after alpha-beta-depleted transplantation in children. Study-wide results and limits: T-cell counts and diversity at one year post-transplant came mainly from newly produced T cells. In patients about two months after transplant, alpha-beta T cells reportedly arose from several hundred expanded graft clones.

There are 12 residues in the CDR3. V lost 7 bases and J 7 bases, leaving 12 bases between the germline ends. Germline V lookup: CDR1 KGHDR, CDR2 SFDVKD. Researchers prepared the TCRbeta library using unique molecular identifiers, the study reports. TCRdb re-analysed the PCR reads in MiXCR, keeping a single row per CDR3 protein. The sample carries 440,000 or so distinct CDR3 sequences, about 45% recorded once. This clonotype was found many times. As yet, its antigen is unknown. This chain joins TRBV24-1 and TRBJ1-2; D unclear. The clonotype was recovered from a girl aged 2 to 9 with aplastic anemia, due to receive a stem cell transplant. Sequencing used PBMCs, obtained before TCRalphabeta/CD19-depleted stem cell transplant. CDR3 region: CATRGGGLGYTF. The CDR3 region has the DNA TGTGCCACCAGAGGAGGAGGGCTTGGCTACACCTTC.